This paragraph reports one T cell receptor beta chain. These data belong to a study of blood T cell repertoires in COVID-19. About the research overall: Samples of COVID-19 (acute and convalescent) were obtained from the United States, Italy and Spain. From T cells, B-cell-depleted T cells, or PBMCs came the material, which was cDNA or gDNA.

This CDR3 contains 17 residues. V shed 3 bases and J shed 5 bases, with 23 bases lying between them. Germline CDR1 SGHRS, CDR2 YFSETQ. Per the original data handling: The authors estimated nucleated cell counts from reference gene primer amplification. The method was immunoSEQ multiplex PCR; TCRdb's version includes in-frame clones alone and lacks a portion of them. V, J and clone size were drawn from that table, and D and trimming were deduced from the DNA. The top ten clones hold roughly 4% of a sample with under 400,000 clones, approximately 89% of them seen once. Seattle researchers signed up patients amid active infection and tracked them longitudinally.

The J gene is TRBJ1-1, the V gene TRBV5-1, with D maybe TRBD1 (5 bases). The TCR comes from a woman aged 60 to 75 with COVID-19, enrolled during active disease. What was sequenced was peripheral blood. The CDR3 sequence: CASSSLRGSGGGTEAFF. The CDR3, as DNA: TGCGCCAGCAGCTCCCTCCGGGGGTCGGGGGGAGGGACTGAAGCTTTCTTT.